These 4 T cell receptor beta chains originate from one sample sequenced in a study of cytomegalovirus exposure and HLA in healthy donors. The PCR was carried out with 60 Vbeta primers and 13 Jbeta primers. Sequencing used immunoSEQ multiplex PCR; TCRdb keeps in-frame clones, though not all of them. The sample lists 100,000 to 150,000 clones, approximately 82% seen once, with 20% in the top ten. The sequenced material came from PBMCs. Receptors originate from a man aged 18 to 35 in good health and CMV-seropositive.

The chain combines TRBV6-5 with TRBJ2-3; TRBD1 agrees at 8 bases. This CDR3 has 15 amino acids. Germline V gene sequence: CDR1 MNHEY, CDR2 SVGAGI. The V and J ends lost 4 bases and 4 bases, in that order; junction bases with no gene match: 7. As DNA, the CDR3 is TGTGCCAGCAGTTCGGTGACAGGGGTCGCAGATACGCAGTATTTT. Its protein is CASSSVTGVADTQYF.

The V gene is TRBV28, the J gene TRBJ1-6, with no clear D. The ends were cut back, 7 bases at V and 4 bases at J, with 11 bases in the middle. Germline V CDR1 and CDR2: MDHEN, SYDVKM. This CDR3 region has 14 residues. The CDR3 sequence is CASNEGPYNSPLHF. The CDR3 DNA reads as TGTGCCAGCAACGAGGGCCCTTATAATTCACCCCTCCACTTT.

As regards this clone: Because the CDR3 is missing its conserved closing phenylalanine or tryptophan, this is likely a read error. Because the CDR3's place on the DNA is in doubt, the DNA is left out and the CDR3 is given as listed by TCRdb. CDR3 amino acids: CAISDPGGSRGGVI. V usage is TRBV10-3 and J usage is TRBJ1-2. The germline V gene encodes CDR1 ENHRY and CDR2 SYGVKD. The CDR3 totals 14 residues, both ends included.

V gene TRBV6-5 combines with J gene TRBJ1-1, with 11 bases matching TRBD1. V trimming: 6 bases; J trimming: 5 bases; junction bases outside the gene matches: 8. This CDR3 spans 15 amino acids. Germline-derived CDR1 and CDR2 are MNHEY and SVGAGI. The CDR3 here is CASRRDRGFETEAFF. In nucleotides, the CDR3 is TGTGCCAGCAGACGGGACAGGGGGTTCGAGACTGAAGCTTTCTTT.